This T cell receptor beta chain was documented in a study of shared clonotypes between healthy human individuals. Germline CDR1 is SGHVS and CDR2 is FNYEAQ. Trimming cost V 5 bases and J 2 bases; bases outside gene matches: 10. There are 16 residues in the CDR3. Clones were sequenced by immunoSEQ multiplex PCR, and TCRdb holds only the in-frame ones, with some missing. The sample holds 450,000 to 500,000 clones, almost 80% seen once. The material sequenced was PBMCs. The chain has TRBV7-6 and TRBJ2-7, with 9 bases matching TRBD1. The receptor comes from a woman in her thirties or forties in good health. Some clones in this sample may be carry-over from other donors' samples. CDR3 nucleotides: TGTGCCAGCAGCCCGACCACGGGACAGGGCACCTACGAGCAGTACTTC. Its translation: CASSPTTGQGTYEQYF.